This TCR beta chain emerged from a study of shared clonotypes between healthy human individuals. Measured with immunoSEQ multiplex PCR; TCRdb has only the in-frame clones, and not every one. The data hold around 1.5 million clones, with 95% to 99% observed a single time. Sequencing was carried out using naive CD4+ T cells sorted from blood. Described subset: CD45RA+ positively selected. This TCR derives from a man in his thirties or forties in good health.

The CDR3 sequence: CASSPRGKGSYEQYF. The CDR3 bases are TGTGCCAGTAGCCCCAGGGGGAAAGGCTCCTACGAGCAGTACTTC. The chain uses TRBV19 and TRBJ2-7; 7 positions agree with TRBD1. This CDR3 has 15 residues. Germline CDR1 is LNHDA and CDR2 is SQIVND (reference sequence). Trimming at V came to 6 bases and at J to 0 bases, leaving 8 bases not matched to a gene. Filled out from reference TRBV19 and TRBJ2-7, the complete variable domain reads DGGITQSPKYLFRKEGQNVTLSCEQNLNHDAMYWYRQDPGQGLRLIYYSQIVNDFQKGDIAEGYSVSREKKESFPLTVTSAQKNPTAFYLCASSPRGKGSYEQYFGPGTRLTVT.